This is a list of T cell receptor beta chains from one sample in a study of cytomegalovirus exposure and HLA in healthy donors. Sequencing was performed with immunoSEQ multiplex PCR; in TCRdb, only in-frame clones are kept and a portion is missing. The sample lists about 280,000 clones; 70% to 90% were seen once. The sample was PBMCs. The receptors come from a woman aged 18 to 35 in good health and CMV-seronegative. CDR3s include the opening cysteine and the closing phenylalanine or tryptophan. Fields, in order: V gene, clone size, J gene, D gene, CDR3 DNA, CDR3 protein. D genes are given only for firm matches. A row's size may be missing; if present it is once, few, many or a size class.

TRBV5-1,.,TRBJ2-5,TRBD1,TGCGCCAGCAGCTTAGGGGGCGGGGAGACCCAGTACTTC,CASSLGGGETQYF
TRBV6-5,.,TRBJ2-1,.,TGTGCCAGCAGTTACCAGGGCGAAACTGAGCAGTTCTTC,CASSYQGETEQFF
TRBV27,.,TRBJ2-5,.,TGTGCCAGCAGTTTGGGCACAGGTAGGGGAGAGACCCAGTACTTC,CASSLGTGRGETQYF
TRBV13,.,TRBJ2-7,.,TGTGCCAGCAGCCGGCCGGGACTTCCCTCCGAGCAGTACTTC,CASSRPGLPSEQYF
TRBV28,.,TRBJ2-7,TRBD2,TGTGCCAGCAGTTTATATCGAGCGGGAGGGGCCTCCTACGAGCAGTACTTC,CASSLYRAGGASYEQYF
TRBV28,.,TRBJ2-2,TRBD2,TGTGCCAGCAGCTTTCTGCTAGCGGTCGCGAACACCGGGGAGCTGTTTTTT,CASSFLLAVANTGELFF
TRBV18,.,TRBJ2-7,TRBD1,TGTGCCAGCTCACCTCGAAGGGACAGCTACGAGCAGTACTTC,CASSPRRDSYEQYF
TRBV7-2,.,TRBJ2-7,.,TGTGCCAGCAGCCCCCCGCTAGCGCGACTCTACGAGCAGTACTTC,CASSPPLARLYEQYF
TRBV5-1,.,TRBJ1-2,.,TGCGCCAGCAGCCCCCCGAGGGGGACCTATGGCTACACCTTC,CASSPPRGTYGYTF
TRBV13,few,TRBJ2-7,.,TGTGCCAGCAGCCCCCCAGGGAAACCCTACGAGCAGTACTTC,CASSPPGKPYEQYF
TRBV6-5,once,TRBJ1-2,.,TGTGCCAGCAGTAGCCGCCAGGGCGACTATGGCTACACCTTC,CASSSRQGDYGYTF
TRBV2,.,TRBJ1-1,.,TGTGCCAGCAGTGAATTAGTGTCCTCGGGAGCTTTCTTT,CASSELVSSGAFF
TRBV5-4,once,TRBJ2-7,.,TGTGCCAGCAGCTTGGTAGCCGGGGGAGAAGGGCCCACTTACGAGCAGTACTTC,CASSLVAGGEGPTYEQYF
TRBV28,once,TRBJ1-2,.,TGTGCCAGCAGTCCGGTGGCCAGGGATCATAACTATGGCTACACCTTC,CASSPVARDHNYGYTF
TRBV6-1,.,TRBJ2-3,TRBD1,TGTGCCAGCAGTCCCCGGACAGGGGCGGGTCATACGCAGTATTTT,CASSPRTGAGHTQYF
TRBV5-1,.,TRBJ2-1,TRBD1,TGCGCCAGCAGCTTGGGGGACAGGGAGAATGAGCAGTTCTTC,CASSLGDRENEQFF
TRBV2,once,TRBJ2-1,TRBD2,TGTGCCAGCAGGGAAGGACTAGCGGGTACATACAATGAGCAGTTCTTC,CASREGLAGTYNEQFF
TRBV7-9,once,TRBJ1-5,TRBD1,TGTGCCAGCAGCTTTTCCGACAGGGGAAGCAATCAGCCCCAGCATTTT,CASSFSDRGSNQPQHF
TRBV6-5,.,TRBJ2-5,TRBD2,TGTGCCAGCAGCCCGACTAGCGGTGAACAAGAGACCCAGTACTTC,CASSPTSGEQETQYF
TRBV27,.,TRBJ1-6,.,TGTGCCAGCCGCGGGGGACAATCTAATTCACCCCTCCACTTT,CASRGGQSNSPLHF
TRBV28,.,TRBJ2-7,TRBD2,TGTGCCAGCAGCAGTAAGCGGGACCCCTACGAGCAGTACTTC,CASSSKRDPYEQYF
TRBV4-3,.,TRBJ1-4,.,TGCGCCAGCAGCCAAGAGTGGGGGGGTTCAACTAATGAAAAACTGTTTTTT,CASSQEWGGSTNEKLFF
TRBV9,.,TRBJ2-2,.,TGTGCCAGCAGACCGGGACACCTCACCGGGGAGCTGTTTTTT,CASRPGHLTGELFF
TRBV6-9,.,TRBJ2-7,.,TGTGCCAGCCTTGGGGGCAGGGACCCCTACGAGCAGTACTTC,CASLGGRDPYEQYF
TRBV28,once,TRBJ1-1,.,TGTGCCAGCAGTTCCCCAGTCAGGGCCAACACTGAAGCTTTCTTT,CASSSPVRANTEAFF
TRBV28,.,TRBJ1-6,.,TGTGCCAGCAGTTTTGCAGGGCCACGGCCACGGATCGATTCACCCCTCCACTTT,CASSFAGPRPRIDSPLHF
TRBV27,.,TRBJ2-2,.,TGTGCCAGCAGCCCTTTCGTCGGGGAGCTGTTTTTT,CASSPFVGELFF
TRBV19,.,TRBJ1-5,TRBD1,TGTGCCAGTAGTGTCGGGACAGGGGATGGGCCCCAGCATTTT,CASSVGTGDGPQHF
TRBV27,.,TRBJ2-2,TRBD2,TGTGCCAGCAGTCCCCTCAGCGGGAGGAGGACCGGGGAGCTGTTTTTT,CASSPLSGRRTGELFF
TRBV9,.,TRBJ2-1,TRBD2,TGTGCCAGCAGCTCGACTAGCGGGAGCAATGAGCAGTTCTTC,CASSSTSGSNEQFF
TRBV5-4,few,TRBJ2-7,.,TGTGCCAGCAGCTTGGGGACTTCCTCCTACGAGCAGTACTTC,CASSLGTSSYEQYF
TRBV4-2,.,TRBJ2-7,TRBD1,TGTGCCAGCAGCCAAGGGACAGGGGCCTCCTACGAGCAGTACTTC,CASSQGTGASYEQYF
TRBV11-2,.,TRBJ2-1,TRBD2,TGTGCCAGCAGCTCAAGACTAGCGGGATGGAAAGAGCAGTTCTTC,CASSSRLAGWKEQFF
TRBV5-6,.,TRBJ1-4,TRBD1,TGTGCCAGCACAGACAGGGAGACTAATGAAAAACTGTTTTTT,CASTDRETNEKLFF
TRBV5-1,.,TRBJ2-1,.,TGCGCCAGCAGCCACGGACAGCTAGCCTTAAATGAGCAGTTCTTC,CASSHGQLALNEQFF
TRBV10-2,.,TRBJ2-3,TRBD2,TGCGCCAGCAAACTAGCGGGAGACGAAACAGATACGCAGTATTTT,CASKLAGDETDTQYF
TRBV2,.,TRBJ2-2,TRBD2,TGTGCCAGCAGACGGGCGGGAGCGAACACCGGGGAGCTGTTTTTT,CASRRAGANTGELFF
TRBV6-5,.,TRBJ2-6,.,TGTGCCAGCAGTTACTCAACCGGTTCTGGGGCCAACGTCCTGACTTTC,CASSYSTGSGANVLTF
TRBV5-8,.,TRBJ2-1,TRBD2,TGTGCCAGCAGCTTGGCGGTGGGAGGGTCCTACAATGAGCAGTTCTTC,CASSLAVGGSYNEQFF
TRBV18,.,TRBJ2-7,TRBD2,TGTGCCAGCTCACTAAGCGCCACTAGCGGGGTTCGAGTCTACGAGCAGTACTTC,CASSLSATSGVRVYEQYF
TRBV7-3,.,TRBJ2-3,.,TGTGCCAGCAGCTTGATGGCGGGAAATACGCAGTATTTT,CASSLMAGNTQYF